A selection of T cell receptor beta chains follows, all from one sample in a study of blood T cell repertoires in COVID-19. Using immunoSEQ multiplex PCR, the repertoire was profiled, and TCRdb retains in-frame clones only, with some absent. The sample records about 110,000 clones, around three quarters being singletons. Sequenced material: peripheral blood. The origin of the receptors is a human donor in a cohort sampled during active or convalescent COVID-19. The CDR3 runs from the conserved cysteine through the conserved F or W. Fields, in order: D gene, clone size, J gene, V gene, CDR3 protein, CDR3 DNA. The D gene is left open where the match is weak. Not all rows give a size; the values are once, few, many and, for expanded clones, a class.

D gene: -; clone size: -; J gene: TRBJ2-1; V gene: TRBV5-5; CDR3 protein: CASSLWQGSYNEQFF; CDR3 DNA: TGTGCCAGCAGCTTGTGGCAGGGCTCCTACAATGAGCAGTTCTTC
D gene: TRBD2; clone size: few; J gene: TRBJ2-1; V gene: TRBV11-1; CDR3 protein: CASSRTSGSSYNEQFF; CDR3 DNA: TGTGCCAGCAGCCGGACTAGCGGGAGCTCCTACAATGAGCAGTTCTTC
D gene: TRBD1; clone size: -; J gene: TRBJ2-7; V gene: TRBV2; CDR3 protein: CASRTWDRGRYEQYF; CDR3 DNA: TGTGCCAGCCGAACTTGGGACAGGGGGCGGTACGAGCAGTACTTC
D gene: TRBD1; clone size: -; J gene: TRBJ1-2; V gene: TRBV18; CDR3 protein: CASSPSGQGVDGYTF; CDR3 DNA: TGTGCCAGCTCACCGTCGGGACAGGGGGTCGATGGCTACACCTTC
D gene: -; clone size: -; J gene: TRBJ2-3; V gene: TRBV12-5; CDR3 protein: CASGLAYLGATDTQYF; CDR3 DNA: TGTGCTAGTGGTTTGGCGTACCTGGGGGCCACAGATACGCAGTATTTT
D gene: TRBD2; clone size: -; J gene: TRBJ2-1; V gene: TRBV19; CDR3 protein: CASSIGRGSSYNEQFF; CDR3 DNA: TGTGCCAGTAGTATAGGGCGGGGGAGCTCCTACAATGAGCAGTTCTTC
D gene: TRBD1; clone size: -; J gene: TRBJ1-1; V gene: TRBV6-6; CDR3 protein: CASSTRTGLNTEAFF; CDR3 DNA: TGTGCCAGCAGTACAAGGACAGGTTTGAACACTGAAGCTTTCTTT
D gene: TRBD1; clone size: few; J gene: TRBJ1-6; V gene: TRBV7-9; CDR3 protein: CASSTGQGASPLHF; CDR3 DNA: TGTGCCAGCAGCACGGGACAGGGGGCATCACCCCTCCACTTT
D gene: TRBD2; clone size: -; J gene: TRBJ2-1; V gene: TRBV19; CDR3 protein: CASTIPGLHVDEQFF; CDR3 DNA: TGTGCCAGTACTATTCCGGGACTACACGTCGATGAGCAGTTCTTC
D gene: -; clone size: -; J gene: TRBJ1-2; V gene: TRBV6-5; CDR3 protein: CASRRMGAWGYTF; CDR3 DNA: TGTGCCAGCCGGAGGATGGGGGCTTGGGGCTACACCTTC
D gene: TRBD2; clone size: once; J gene: TRBJ2-1; V gene: TRBV7-9; CDR3 protein: CASSLKLADRDSYNEQFF; CDR3 DNA: TGTGCCAGCAGCTTAAAGCTAGCGGACCGTGACTCCTACAATGAGCAGTTCTTC
D gene: TRBD2; clone size: -; J gene: TRBJ2-3; V gene: TRBV9; CDR3 protein: CASSASTSGRGDTQYF; CDR3 DNA: TGTGCCAGCAGCGCGAGCACTAGCGGGCGGGGAGATACGCAGTATTTT
D gene: -; clone size: -; J gene: TRBJ1-5; V gene: TRBV2; CDR3 protein: CASRTTGSENQPQHF; CDR3 DNA: TGTGCCAGCAGAACCACAGGGTCAGAGAATCAGCCCCAGCATTTT
D gene: TRBD1; clone size: once; J gene: TRBJ2-2; V gene: TRBV18; CDR3 protein: CASSPVPTGGTNTGELFF; CDR3 DNA: TGTGCCAGCTCACCTGTGCCGACAGGGGGGACGAACACCGGGGAGCTGTTTTTT
D gene: TRBD1; clone size: -; J gene: TRBJ1-5; V gene: TRBV30; CDR3 protein: CAWSLTGQGGVGNQPQHF; CDR3 DNA: TGTGCCTGGAGTCTGACGGGACAGGGTGGGGTTGGCAATCAGCCCCAGCATTTT
D gene: -; clone size: -; J gene: TRBJ2-2; V gene: TRBV27; CDR3 protein: CASGKGQFTGELFF; CDR3 DNA: TGTGCCAGCGGGAAAGGACAGTTCACCGGGGAGCTGTTTTTT
D gene: -; clone size: -; J gene: TRBJ2-3; V gene: TRBV24-1; CDR3 protein: CATSDPRLPNTDTQYF; CDR3 DNA: TGTGCCACCAGTGACCCGAGACTACCCAACACAGATACGCAGTATTTT
D gene: -; clone size: -; J gene: TRBJ1-4; V gene: TRBV7-2; CDR3 protein: CASSRDLNEKLFF; CDR3 DNA: TGTGCCAGCAGCCGGGATCTTAATGAAAAACTGTTTTTT
D gene: TRBD1; clone size: -; J gene: TRBJ1-4; V gene: TRBV29-1; CDR3 protein: CSVAGGGREKLFF; CDR3 DNA: TGCAGCGTTGCAGGGGGCGGACGTGAAAAACTGTTTTTT
D gene: TRBD1; clone size: -; J gene: TRBJ2-6; V gene: TRBV2; CDR3 protein: CASRPGTGRESSGANVLTF; CDR3 DNA: TGTGCCAGCAGACCCGGGACAGGGAGAGAAAGCTCTGGGGCCAACGTCCTGACTTTC
D gene: TRBD2; clone size: -; J gene: TRBJ2-1; V gene: TRBV5-4; CDR3 protein: CASSQKSGSDEQFF; CDR3 DNA: TGTGCCAGCAGCCAAAAAAGCGGGAGCGATGAGCAGTTCTTC
D gene: -; clone size: -; J gene: TRBJ1-3; V gene: TRBV11-2; CDR3 protein: CASSLQGAAGNTIYF; CDR3 DNA: TGTGCCAGCAGCTTGCAAGGGGCTGCTGGAAACACCATATATTTT
D gene: -; clone size: -; J gene: TRBJ2-3; V gene: TRBV6-2/TRBV6-3; CDR3 protein: CASSYPNRVDTQYF; CDR3 DNA: TGTGCCAGCAGTTACCCTAACAGGGTTGATACGCAGTATTTT
D gene: -; clone size: -; J gene: TRBJ2-7; V gene: TRBV2; CDR3 protein: CASSAGRGIAYEQYF; CDR3 DNA: TGTGCCAGCAGTGCGGGCAGGGGAATTGCCTACGAGCAGTACTTC
D gene: TRBD1; clone size: -; J gene: TRBJ1-2; V gene: TRBV7-9; CDR3 protein: CASGKTGDYGYTF; CDR3 DNA: TGTGCCAGCGGAAAGACAGGGGACTATGGCTACACCTTC
D gene: TRBD2; clone size: once; J gene: TRBJ2-3; V gene: TRBV2; CDR3 protein: CASKAGASTDTQYF; CDR3 DNA: TGTGCCAGCAAAGCGGGAGCTAGCACAGATACGCAGTATTTT
D gene: TRBD1; clone size: few; J gene: TRBJ1-3; V gene: TRBV5-1; CDR3 protein: CASSLGDRVNTIYF; CDR3 DNA: TGCGCCAGCAGCTTGGGAGACAGGGTAAACACCATATATTTT
D gene: -; clone size: -; J gene: TRBJ1-1; V gene: TRBV11-1; CDR3 protein: CASSIRAGTEAFF; CDR3 DNA: TGTGCCAGCAGCATCAGGGCCGGGACTGAAGCTTTCTTT
D gene: -; clone size: -; J gene: TRBJ1-6; V gene: TRBV19; CDR3 protein: CASSTQSSYNSPLHF; CDR3 DNA: TGTGCCAGTAGTACACAGAGCTCCTATAATTCACCCCTCCACTTT
D gene: -; clone size: -; J gene: TRBJ1-4; V gene: TRBV9; CDR3 protein: CASSVGVARGVEKLFF; CDR3 DNA: TGTGCCAGCAGCGTAGGGGTCGCCAGGGGAGTGGAGAAACTGTTTTTT
D gene: -; clone size: once; J gene: TRBJ1-1; V gene: TRBV6-5; CDR3 protein: CASSHSGHLNTEAFF; CDR3 DNA: TGTGCCAGCAGTCATTCGGGACACCTGAACACTGAAGCTTTCTTT
D gene: TRBD2; clone size: -; J gene: TRBJ2-1; V gene: TRBV6-2/TRBV6-3; CDR3 protein: CASSSPIAGHYNEQFF; CDR3 DNA: TGTGCCAGCAGTTCGCCCATAGCGGGGCACTACAATGAGCAGTTCTTC
D gene: -; clone size: once; J gene: TRBJ2-1; V gene: TRBV6-5; CDR3 protein: CASISPFTNSGEQFF; CDR3 DNA: TGTGCCAGCATCTCCCCATTCACTAATTCCGGGGAGCAGTTCTTC
D gene: -; clone size: once; J gene: TRBJ2-2; V gene: TRBV7-9; CDR3 protein: CASSLADRNTGELFF; CDR3 DNA: TGTGCCAGCAGCTTAGCGGACAGAAACACCGGGGAGCTGTTTTTT
D gene: TRBD1; clone size: once; J gene: TRBJ1-6; V gene: TRBV28; CDR3 protein: CASSSRTGGSPLHF; CDR3 DNA: TGTGCCAGCAGTTCCAGGACAGGGGGCTCACCCCTCCACTTT
D gene: -; clone size: -; J gene: TRBJ1-4; V gene: TRBV19; CDR3 protein: CASSTLGWINEKLFF; CDR3 DNA: TGTGCCAGTAGTACCCTCGGGTGGATTAATGAAAAACTGTTTTTT
D gene: -; clone size: -; J gene: TRBJ2-5; V gene: TRBV28; CDR3 protein: CASSLQTMAGARETQYF; CDR3 DNA: TGTGCCAGCAGTTTACAGACTATGGCGGGGGCGCGTGAGACCCAGTACTTC
D gene: -; clone size: -; J gene: TRBJ1-4; V gene: TRBV7-9; CDR3 protein: CASSPPGVRGGRTNEKLFF; CDR3 DNA: TGTGCCAGCAGCCCTCCGGGCGTCAGGGGCGGGAGAACTAATGAAAAACTGTTTTTT
D gene: -; clone size: -; J gene: TRBJ2-7; V gene: TRBV15; CDR3 protein: CATSRDLFSYEQYF; CDR3 DNA: TGTGCCACCAGCAGAGATCTATTCTCCTACGAGCAGTACTTC